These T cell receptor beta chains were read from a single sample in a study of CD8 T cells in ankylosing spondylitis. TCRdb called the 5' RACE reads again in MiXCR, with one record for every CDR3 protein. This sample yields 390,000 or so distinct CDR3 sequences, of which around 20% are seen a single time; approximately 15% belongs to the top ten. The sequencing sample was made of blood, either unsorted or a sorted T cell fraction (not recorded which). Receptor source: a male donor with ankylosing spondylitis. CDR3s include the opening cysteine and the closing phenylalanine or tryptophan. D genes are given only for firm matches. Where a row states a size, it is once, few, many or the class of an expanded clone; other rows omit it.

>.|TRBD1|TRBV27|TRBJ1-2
TGTGCCAGCAGTTCGCCGGGACAGGGGTGGTATGGCTACACCTTC
CASSSPGQGWYGYTF
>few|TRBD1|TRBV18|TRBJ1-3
TGTGCCAGCTCACCAAAGACAGGGGAGTCTGGAAACACCATATATTTT
CASSPKTGESGNTIYF
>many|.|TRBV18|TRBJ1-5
TGTGCCAGTGTCAGGGGAAATAGCAATCAGCCCCAGCATTTT
CASVRGNSNQPQHF
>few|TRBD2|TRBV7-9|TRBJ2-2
TGTGCCAGCAGCTCAGGGACTAGTCGCACCGGGGAGCTGTTTTTT
CASSSGTSRTGELFF
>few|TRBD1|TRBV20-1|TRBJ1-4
TGCAGTGTTCGGGACAGTCATCTTAGAATTGCAACTAATGAAAAACTGTTTTTT
CSVRDSHLRIATNEKLFF
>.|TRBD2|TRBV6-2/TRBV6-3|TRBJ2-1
TGTGCCAGCAGCACCCGGCTAGCGGGGTATTCCCATGAGCAGTTCTTC
CASSTRLAGYSHEQFF
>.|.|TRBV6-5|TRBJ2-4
TGTGCCAGCAGTTCATCAATTGGTGACATTCAGTACTTC
CASSSSIGDIQYF
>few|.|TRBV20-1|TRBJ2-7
TGCAGTGCGTACGGGGGGCGGATGCCCTACGAGCAGTACTTC
CSAYGGRMPYEQYF
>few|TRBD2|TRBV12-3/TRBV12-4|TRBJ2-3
TGTGCCAGCAGTTCTGGGACTAGCGGGTTGAGAGATACGCAGTATTTT
CASSSGTSGLRDTQYF
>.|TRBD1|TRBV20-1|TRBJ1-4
TGCAGTGCCAAGACAGGGGGGTGGGAAAAACTGTTTTTT
CSAKTGGWEKLFF
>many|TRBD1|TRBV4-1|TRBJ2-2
TGCGCCAGCAGCCTAAACAGGGGGGCGAACACCGGGGAGCTGTTTTTT
CASSLNRGANTGELFF
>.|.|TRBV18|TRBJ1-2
TGTGCCAGCTCACCACAAGGGAAGGAGAACTATGGCTACACCTTC
CASSPQGKENYGYTF
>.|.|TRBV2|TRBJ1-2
TGTGCCAGCAGTGTCCGCAGCTATGGCTACACCTTC
CASSVRSYGYTF
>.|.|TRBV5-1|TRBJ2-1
TGCGCCAGCAGCTTGGTAGGGGGTAGCGGTACAAATGAGCAGTTCTTC
CASSLVGGSGTNEQFF
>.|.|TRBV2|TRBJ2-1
TGTGCCAGCAGTCGGGTAGGGCTAGGGTCCTACAATGAGCAGTTCTTC
CASSRVGLGSYNEQFF
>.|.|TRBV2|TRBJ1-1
TGTGCCAGCAGTCAGGAACAGGGTTGGACTGAAGCTTTCTTT
CASSQEQGWTEAFF
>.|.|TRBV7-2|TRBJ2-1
TGTGCCAGCAGCCCTGGAGGTCCGCCCTCCTACAATGAGCAGTTCTTC
CASSPGGPPSYNEQFF
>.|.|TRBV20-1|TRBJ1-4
TGCAGTGCTAGAGACCCCGATGCTTCGGCCCCCGAAAAACTGTTTTTT
CSARDPDASAPEKLFF
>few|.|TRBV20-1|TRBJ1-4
TGCAGTGCTACTGGGGGCGCAACTAATGAAAAACTGTTTTTT
CSATGGATNEKLFF
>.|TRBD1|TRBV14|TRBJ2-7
TGTGCCAGCAGCCAAGATCTACAGGGGACCGAGCAGTACTTC
CASSQDLQGTEQYF
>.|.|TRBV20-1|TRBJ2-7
TGCAGTGCTACTCAGGGGGGCTACGAGCAGTACTTC
CSATQGGYEQYF
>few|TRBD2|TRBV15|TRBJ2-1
TGTGCCACCAGCAGAGATCCTAGCGGGAGTGATGAGCAGTTCTTC
CATSRDPSGSDEQFF
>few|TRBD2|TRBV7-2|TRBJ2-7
TGTGCCAGCAGACCAACTAGCGGGAGTTACGAGCAGTACTTC
CASRPTSGSYEQYF
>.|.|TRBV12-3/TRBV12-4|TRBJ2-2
TGTGCCAGCGAGGGATCGGGTTTAGACAAGACCGGGGAGCTGTTTTTT
CASEGSGLDKTGELFF
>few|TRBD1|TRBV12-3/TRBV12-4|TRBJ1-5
TGTGCCAGCAGTATTACAGGGGCTCCCTGGCAGCCCCAGCATTTT
CASSITGAPWQPQHF
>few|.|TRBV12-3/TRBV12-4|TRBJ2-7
TGTGCCAGCAGTTCCCGCCGGACAGCCCTTAGAGAAGCCTACGAGCAGTACTTC
CASSSRRTALREAYEQYF
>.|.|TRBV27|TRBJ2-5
TGTGCCAGCAGTTTCGGGCAGGGTCTCCAGTACTTC
CASSFGQGLQYF
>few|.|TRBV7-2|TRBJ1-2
TGTGCCAGCAGCTTTGGTGCATATGGCTACACCTTC
CASSFGAYGYTF
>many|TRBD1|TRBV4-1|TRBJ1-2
TGCGCCAGCAGCCAAGATTTGGGACAGGGACGGGGCTATGGCTACACCTTC
CASSQDLGQGRGYGYTF
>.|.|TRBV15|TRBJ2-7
TGTGCCACCAGCAGAGTAGGGGGAGGCGAGCAGTACTTC
CATSRVGGGEQYF
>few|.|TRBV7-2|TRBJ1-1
TGTGCCAGCAACCTCCTAGTGGCCACTGAAGCTTTCTTT
CASNLLVATEAFF
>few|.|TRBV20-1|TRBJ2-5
TGCAGTGCTAGCGGGGGACATGAAGAGACCCAGTACTTC
CSASGGHEETQYF
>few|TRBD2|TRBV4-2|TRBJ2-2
TGTGCCAGCAGCCAAGAGGGGCTAGCGGGATGGACCGGGGAGCTGTTTTTT
CASSQEGLAGWTGELFF
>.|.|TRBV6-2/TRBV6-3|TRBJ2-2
TGTGCCAGCAGTTACGGGGTCCTTGAGACCGGGGAGCTGTTTTTT
CASSYGVLETGELFF
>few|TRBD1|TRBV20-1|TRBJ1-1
TGCAGTGCTAGAGGAAACAGGGGGCCTGGAGCTTTCTTT
CSARGNRGPGAFF
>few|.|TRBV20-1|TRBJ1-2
TGCAGTGCTAGAGATCGGGTCGGTTATTATGGCTACACCTTC
CSARDRVGYYGYTF
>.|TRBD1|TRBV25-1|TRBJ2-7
TGTGCCAGCAGTGAATGGGGGACAGAACGGTACGAGCAGTACTTC
CASSEWGTERYEQYF
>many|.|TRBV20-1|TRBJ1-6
TGCAGTGCCCCCCATCAGGCTGGATCCTCCTATAATTCACCCCTCCACTTT
CSAPHQAGSSYNSPLHF
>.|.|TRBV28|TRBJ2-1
TGTGCCAGCAGTAGAGCACGGGACTTCAACAATGAGCAGTTCTTC
CASSRARDFNNEQFF
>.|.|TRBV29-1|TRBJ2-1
TGCAGCGTTGCCGGGACTCCTTACAATGAGCAGTTCTTC
CSVAGTPYNEQFF
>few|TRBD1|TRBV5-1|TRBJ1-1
TGCGCCAGCAGCTTGGAAGCAGGGGGCGCGGACACTGAAGCTTTCTTT
CASSLEAGGADTEAFF
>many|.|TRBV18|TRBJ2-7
TGTGCCAGCTCACCGAGCCGGGGCGGCTACGAGCAGTACTTC
CASSPSRGGYEQYF
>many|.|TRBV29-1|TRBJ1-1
TGCAGCGTTGATGCGGCAGGAGCTAACACTGAAGCTTTCTTT
CSVDAAGANTEAFF
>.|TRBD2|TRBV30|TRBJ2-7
TGTGCCTGGAGTGTTGGTACTAGCGGGGACTTC
CAWSVGTSGDF
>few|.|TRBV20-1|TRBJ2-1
TGCAGTGCCAGCCGCTTCCGTGAGCAGTTCTTC
CSASRFREQFF
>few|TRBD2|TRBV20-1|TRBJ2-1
TGCAGTGCCCAGGGCACTAGCGGGAGGTGGAATGAGCAGTTCTTC
CSAQGTSGRWNEQFF
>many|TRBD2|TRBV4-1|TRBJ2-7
TGCGCCAGCAGCCAAGAACTAGCGGGCTACGAGCAGTACTTC
CASSQELAGYEQYF
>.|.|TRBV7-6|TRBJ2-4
TGTGCCAGCAGCGACTCACGGGGTCTCCAGTACTTC
CASSDSRGLQYF
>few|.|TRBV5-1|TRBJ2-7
TGCGCCAGCAGCTTGCCTACGGGAGCTGGTGAGCAGTACTTC
CASSLPTGAGEQYF
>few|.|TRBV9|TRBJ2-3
TGTGCCAGCAGCGTAGAGGTCGACTTGGGTACGCAGTATTTT
CASSVEVDLGTQYF
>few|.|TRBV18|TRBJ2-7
TGTGCCAGCTCCGCACAGGGAGCTAGCGGATACGAGCAGTACTTC
CASSAQGASGYEQYF